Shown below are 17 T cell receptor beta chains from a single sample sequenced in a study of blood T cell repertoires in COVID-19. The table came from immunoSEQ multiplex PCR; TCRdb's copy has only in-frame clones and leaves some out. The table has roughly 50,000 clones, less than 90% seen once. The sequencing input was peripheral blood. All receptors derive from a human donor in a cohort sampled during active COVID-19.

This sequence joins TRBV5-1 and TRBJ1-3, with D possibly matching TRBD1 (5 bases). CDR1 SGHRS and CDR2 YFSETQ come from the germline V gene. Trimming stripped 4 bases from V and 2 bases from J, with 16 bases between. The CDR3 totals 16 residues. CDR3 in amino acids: CASSTPQAGPGNTIYF. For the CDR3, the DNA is TGCGCCAGCAGCACACCACAGGCCGGCCCTGGAAACACCATATATTTT.

The CDR3 nucleotides read TGTGCCAGCAGCCCCCGGTGGAATCAGCCCCAGCATTTT. Protein product: CASSPRWNQPQHF. The J gene is TRBJ1-5, the V gene TRBV11-2; D uncertain. From germline, CDR1 is SGHAT and CDR2 FQNNGV. The CDR3 contains 13 residues. Trimming cost V 5 bases and J 4 bases, with 9 bases left between them.

CDR3 bases: TGTGCCAGCAGCGTAGGCCTTTTCTCGGGCACTGAAGCTTTCTTT. It encodes CASSVGLFSGTEAFF. V gene TRBV9 combines with J gene TRBJ1-1; D uncertain. V gave up 0 bases and J gave up 4 bases, with 13 bases separating them. This CDR3 contains 15 residues. The germline gives CDR1 SGDLS, CDR2 YYNGEE.

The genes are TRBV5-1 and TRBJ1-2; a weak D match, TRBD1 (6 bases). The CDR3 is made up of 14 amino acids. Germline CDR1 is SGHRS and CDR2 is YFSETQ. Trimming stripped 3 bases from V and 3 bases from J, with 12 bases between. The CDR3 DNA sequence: TGCGCCAGCAGCTCAGGTCAGGGGTACTATGGCTACACCTTC. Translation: CASSSGQGYYGYTF. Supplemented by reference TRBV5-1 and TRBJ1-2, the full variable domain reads KAGVTQTPRYLIKTRGQQVTLSCSPISGHRSVSWYQQTPGQGLQFLFEYFSETQRNKGNFPGRFSGRQFSNSRSEMNVSTLELGDSALYLCASSSGQGYYGYTFGSGTRLTVV.

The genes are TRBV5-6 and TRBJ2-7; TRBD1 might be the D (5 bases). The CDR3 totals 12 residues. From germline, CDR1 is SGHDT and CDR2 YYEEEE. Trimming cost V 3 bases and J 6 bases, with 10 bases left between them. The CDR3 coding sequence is TGTGCCAGCAGCTCTTACAGGTCCGAGCAGTACTTC. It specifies CASSSYRSEQYF.

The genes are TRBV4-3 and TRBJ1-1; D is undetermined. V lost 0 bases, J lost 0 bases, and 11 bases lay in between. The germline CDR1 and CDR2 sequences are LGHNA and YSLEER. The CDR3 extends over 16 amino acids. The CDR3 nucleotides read TGCGCCAGCAGCCAAGATCCTCCCCCCTTGAACACTGAAGCTTTCTTT. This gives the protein CASSQDPPPLNTEAFF.

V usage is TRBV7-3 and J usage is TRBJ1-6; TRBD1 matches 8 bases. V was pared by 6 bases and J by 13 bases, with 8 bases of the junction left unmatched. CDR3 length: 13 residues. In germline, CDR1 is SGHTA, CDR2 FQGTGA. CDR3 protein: CASSTSGGRPLHF. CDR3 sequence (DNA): TGTGCCAGCAGTACATCAGGGGGCCGGCCCCTCCACTTT.

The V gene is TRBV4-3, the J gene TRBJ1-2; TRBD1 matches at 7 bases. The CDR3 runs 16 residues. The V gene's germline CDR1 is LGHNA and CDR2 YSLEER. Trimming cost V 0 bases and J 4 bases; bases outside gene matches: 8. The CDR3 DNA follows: TGCGCCAGCAGCCAAGATGCTAGGGGGCTGGGCTATGGCTACACCTTC. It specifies CASSQDARGLGYGYTF.

CDR3 sequence reads: CASSMAGGLGEQYF. The CDR3 coding sequence is TGTGCCAGTAGTATGGCCGGGGGGCTGGGCGAGCAGTACTTC. This chain links TRBV19 with TRBJ2-7; the D gene is possibly TRBD2 (7 bases). CDR1 is LNHDA, CDR2 SQIVND, per germline (reference sequence). V was clipped by 3 bases and J by 6 bases, with 15 bases between them. The length of the CDR3 is 14 residues.

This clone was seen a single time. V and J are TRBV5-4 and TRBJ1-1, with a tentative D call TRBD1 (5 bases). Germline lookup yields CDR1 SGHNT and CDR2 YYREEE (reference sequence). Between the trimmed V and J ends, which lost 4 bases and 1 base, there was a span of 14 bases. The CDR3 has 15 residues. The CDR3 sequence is CASSMDKRQNTEAFF. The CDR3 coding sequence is TGTGCCAGCAGCATGGACAAGAGGCAGAACACTGAAGCTTTCTTT.

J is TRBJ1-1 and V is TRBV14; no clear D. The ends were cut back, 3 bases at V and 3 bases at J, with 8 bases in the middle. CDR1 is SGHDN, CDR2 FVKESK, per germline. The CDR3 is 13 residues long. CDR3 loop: CASSHSGDTEAFF. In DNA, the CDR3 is TGTGCCAGCAGCCATTCCGGGGACACTGAAGCTTTCTTT. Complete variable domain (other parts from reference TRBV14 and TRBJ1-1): EAGVTQFPSHSVIEKGQTVTLRCDPISGHDNLYWYRRVMGKEIKFLLHFVKESKQDESGMPNNRFLAERTGGTYSTLKVQPAELEDSGVYFCASSHSGDTEAFFGQGTRLTVV.

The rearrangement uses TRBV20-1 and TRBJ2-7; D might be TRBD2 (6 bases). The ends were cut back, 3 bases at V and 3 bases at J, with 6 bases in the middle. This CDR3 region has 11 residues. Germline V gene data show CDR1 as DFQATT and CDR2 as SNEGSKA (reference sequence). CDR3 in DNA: TGCAGTGCTAGCGGGAGCTACGAGCAGTACTTC. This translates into CSASGSYEQYF.

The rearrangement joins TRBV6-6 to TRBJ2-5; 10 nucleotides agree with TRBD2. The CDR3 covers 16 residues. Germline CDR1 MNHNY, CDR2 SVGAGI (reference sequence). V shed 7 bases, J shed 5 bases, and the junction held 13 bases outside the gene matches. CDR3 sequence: CASNSGLAGVRETQYF. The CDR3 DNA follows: TGTGCCAGCAATTCCGGGCTAGCGGGGGTCCGGGAGACCCAGTACTTC.

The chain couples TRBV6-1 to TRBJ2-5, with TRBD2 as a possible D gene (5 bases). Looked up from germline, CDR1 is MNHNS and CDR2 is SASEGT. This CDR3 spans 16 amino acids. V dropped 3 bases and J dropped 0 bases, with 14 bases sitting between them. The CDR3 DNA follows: TGTGCCAGCAGTGACCAGGACTTCTCGTACCAAGAGACCCAGTACTTC. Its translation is CASSDQDFSYQETQYF.

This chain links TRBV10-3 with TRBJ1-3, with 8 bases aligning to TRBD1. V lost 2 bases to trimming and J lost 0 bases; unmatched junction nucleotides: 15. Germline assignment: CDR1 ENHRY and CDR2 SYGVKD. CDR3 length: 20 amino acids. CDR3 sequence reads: CAISEPMLVTGALSGNTIYF. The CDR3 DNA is TGTGCCATCAGTGAGCCCATGCTTGTGACAGGGGCCCTCTCTGGAAACACCATATATTTT.

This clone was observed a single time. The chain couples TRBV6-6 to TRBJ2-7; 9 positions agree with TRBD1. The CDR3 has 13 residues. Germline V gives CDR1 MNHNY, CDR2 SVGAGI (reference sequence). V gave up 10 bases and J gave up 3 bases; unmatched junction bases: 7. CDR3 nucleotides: TGTGCCACCGGGACAGGGAATGGCTACGAGCAGTACTTC. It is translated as CATGTGNGYEQYF.

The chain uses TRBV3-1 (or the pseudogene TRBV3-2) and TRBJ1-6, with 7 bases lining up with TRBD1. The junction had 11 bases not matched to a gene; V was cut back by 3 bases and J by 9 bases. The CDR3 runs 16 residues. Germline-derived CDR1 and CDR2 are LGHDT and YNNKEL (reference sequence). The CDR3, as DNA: TGTGCCAGCAGCCATTCCCCGACAGGGCTCGGTTCACCCCTCCACTTT. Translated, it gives CASSHSPTGLGSPLHF.